A selection of T cell receptor beta chains follows, all from one sample in a study of tumor-infiltrating lymphocytes in primary liver carcinoma. TCRdb re-called the multiplex PCR reads through MiXCR, storing one row per CDR3 protein. Of roughly 30,000 distinct CDR3 sequences detected, roughly 77% appear once; the ten largest clones hold under 35%. Specimen: liver tumor tissue from sampling region 3. The receptors derive from a woman under 40 with primary liver carcinoma and hepatitis B virus infection. The CDR3 runs from the conserved cysteine through the conserved F or W. D genes are given only for firm matches. A row's size may be missing; if present it is once, few, many or a size class.

J gene,clone size,D gene,V gene,CDR3 protein,CDR3 DNA
TRBJ2-1,-,-,TRBV4-3,CASSQDAGSSYNGQFF,TGTGCCAGCAGCCAAGATGCGGGAAGTTCCTACAATGGGCAGTTCTTC
TRBJ2-3,-,-,TRBV4-3,CASSQSVWLGDPEDTQYF,TGCGCCAGCAGCCAGTCGGTCTGGCTGGGCGATCCCGAAGATACGCAGTATTTT
TRBJ2-7,once,TRBD2,TRBV30,CTWRGLAGKSYEQYF,TGTACCTGGAGGGGACTAGCGGGGAAGTCCTATGAGCAGTACTTC
TRBJ1-5,many,TRBD1,TRBV7-9,CASSLGGQGNQPQHF,TGTGCCAGCAGCTTAGGGGGACAGGGCAATCAGCCCCAGCATTTT
TRBJ2-5,-,-,TRBV11-3,CVSSLDELTGWQTQYF,TGTGTCAGCAGTTTAGATGAACTAACAGGATGGCAGACCCAGTACTTC
TRBJ2-3,many,TRBD1,TRBV11-2,CASSLTGQAITDTQYF,TGTGCCAGCAGCTTAACCGGACAGGCGATCACAGATACGCAGTATTTT
TRBJ2-1,-,TRBD2,TRBV11-3,CASSRLAGGWYEQFF,TGTGCAAGCAGCCGACTGGCGGGGGGGTGGTATGAGCAGTTCTTC
TRBJ2-1,-,-,TRBV6-2/TRBV6-3,CARGLSPREQFF,TGTGCCAGAGGACTGTCTCCGAGAGAGCAGTTCTTC
TRBJ1-4,many,-,TRBV28,CASSLLAGRNEKLFF,TGTGCCAGCAGTTTACTAGCAGGGAGGAATGAAAAACTGTTTTTT
TRBJ1-1,-,-,TRBV11-2,CASSTRDMGRKRWSNTEAFF,TGTGCCAGCAGCACTCGGGACATGGGGCGCAAGAGGTGGAGTAACACTGAGGCTTTCTTT
TRBJ2-4,-,TRBD2,TRBV5-5,CASSLVGVREGSDIQYF,TGTGCCAGCAGCTTAGTAGGAGTGAGGGAGGGATCGGACATTCAGTACTTC
TRBJ1-1,-,TRBD1,TRBV11-2,CARSAQDRGRKRLGNTEAFF,TGTGCCAGGAGCGCTCAGGACAGGGGGCGCAAGAGGTTGGGTAACACTGAAGCTTTCTTT
TRBJ2-5,-,-,TRBV12-3/TRBV12-4,CASSTYPMSEEAQYF,TGTGCCAGCAGCACCTACCCCATGAGCGAAGAGGCCCAGTACTTC
TRBJ1-1,-,TRBD1,TRBV11-2,CASSARDRGCKRWSDTEAFF,TGCGCCAGCAGCGCTCGGGACAGGGGGTGCAAGAGGTGGAGTGACACTGAAGCTTTCTTT
TRBJ1-5,few,-,TRBV11-2,CASNLNFGTSNQPQHF,TGTGCCAGTAACTTAAATTTCGGGACATCGAATCAGCCCCAGCATTTT
TRBJ2-6,-,-,TRBV6-6,CVSILGQNRANVLTF,TGTGTCAGCATCCTCGGACAGAATAGGGCCAACGTCCTGACTTTC
TRBJ2-2,-,TRBD2,TRBV4-3,CTSSVLPGGPRSNTGEVFF,TGCACCAGCAGCGTACTACCGGGAGGGCCCCGTTCGAACACCGGGGAGGTGTTTTTT
TRBJ2-4,-,-,TRBV28,CASSNVITHGAFWNFQYF,TGTGCCAGCAGTAACGTTATTACACATGGGGCTTTTTGGAACTTTCAGTACTTC
TRBJ2-5,-,-,TRBV6-1,CVSSEAKQENQYF,TGTGTCAGCAGTGAGGCAAAGCAAGAGAACCAGTACTTC
TRBJ2-7,once,-,TRBV4-3,CASGQAVMGGHISYEQYF,TGCGCCAGCGGCCAAGCTGTGATGGGGGGTCACATTAGCTACGAACAGTACTTC
TRBJ1-1,-,-,TRBV30,CARSEVLTEAFF,TGTGCCCGGAGTGAAGTGCTCACTGAAGCTTTCTTC
TRBJ2-3,-,-,TRBV4-3,CANSQTVWQGDPDDTQYF,TGCGCCAACAGCCAGACGGTCTGGCAGGGTGATCCCGATGATACGCAGTATTTT
TRBJ2-5,medium-sized,-,TRBV12-3/TRBV12-4,CASSLEGGVQETQYF,TGTGCCAGCAGTTTGGAGGGGGGCGTACAAGAGACCCAGTACTTC
TRBJ1-1,-,TRBD1,TRBV11-2,CASSARDRGRKMWSNNEAFF,TGTGCCAGCAGCGCTCGGGACAGGGGGCGCAAAATGTGGAGTAACAATGAAGCTTTCTTT
TRBJ2-1,-,-,TRBV10-2,CASRDAGGEQSF,TGCGCCAGTAGGGATGCGGGTGGGGAGCAGTCCTTC
TRBJ2-1,-,-,TRBV11-3,CASSLGGNTNEQFF,TGTGCAAGCAGCTTAGGCGGGAACACTAATGAGCAGTTCTTC
TRBJ2-1,-,-,TRBV10-3,CAVGPTATRDEQFF,TGTGCCGTCGGTCCAACGGCGACCCGGGATGAGCAGTTCTTC
TRBJ1-2,-,-,TRBV11-2,CASSLDGMTWRDYTF,TGTGCCAGCAGCTTAGATGGGATGACATGGAGAGACTACACCTTC
TRBJ2-7,-,-,TRBV7-9,CASSSGCLSYEWYF,TGTGCCAGCAGCTCGGGATGTCTCTCCTACGAGTGGTACTTC
TRBJ2-7,-,TRBD2,TRBV11-2,CVSSLSVGLSGGGFEQYF,TGTGTCAGCAGCTTATCCGTTGGACTATCGGGAGGGGGGTTCGAGCAATACTTC
TRBJ2-1,few,TRBD2,TRBV20-1,CSARHVKAGTSGHNEQFF,TGCAGTGCTAGGCACGTAAAGGCCGGGACTAGCGGACACAATGAGCAGTTCTTC
TRBJ2-5,-,-,TRBV10-3,CVISESATRRETQCF,TGTGTCATCAGTGAGTCGGCTACCAGACGAGAGACCCAGTGTTTC
TRBJ2-3,-,-,TRBV28,CAGSHPSGRQDTQYF,TGTGCCGGCAGTCACCCCTCAGGACGGCAAGATACGCAGTATTTT
TRBJ2-7,-,-,TRBV6-1,CASSGNVNVALLYEQYF,TGTGCCAGCAGTGGAAATGTCAATGTGGCCCTCCTCTACGAGCAGTACTTC
TRBJ2-1,many,-,TRBV11-3,CANGRTTFRQFF,TGTGCCAACGGCAGAACAACCTTTAGGCAGTTCTTC
TRBJ2-2,-,-,TRBV4-3,CASSQGHSVGTGELLF,TGCGCCAGCAGCCAAGGGCATAGTGTCGGCACCGGGGAGCTGCTTTTT
TRBJ2-5,few,-,TRBV10-3,CAINESAARQGTQYF,TGTGCCATCAATGAGTCGGCTGCCAGACAAGGGACCCAGTACTTC
TRBJ2-2,-,TRBD2,TRBV11-3,CASSPGLAGENTGELFF,TGTGCTAGCAGCCCCGGACTAGCGGGAGAGAACACCGGGGAGCTGTTTTTT
TRBJ2-2,-,TRBD2,TRBV30,CTWSVGGSGGLSF,TGTACCTGGAGTGTGGGGGGCAGCGGGGGGCTGTCTTTT
TRBJ1-1,-,-,TRBV6-6,CASSYSANTEAFF,TGTGCCAGCAGTTACAGTGCGAACACTGAAGCTTTCTTT
TRBJ2-1,-,-,TRBV12-3/TRBV12-4,CASIPDRNEQFF,TGTGCCAGCATTCCGGACCGCAATGAGCAGTTCTTC
TRBJ2-5,-,-,TRBV11-3,CASSPKWETQYF,TGTGCCAGCAGCCCGAAGTGGGAGACCCAGTACTTC
TRBJ1-2,-,-,TRBV11-2,CASSSDGMAWRGYTF,TGTGCCAGCAGCTCAGATGGGATGGCATGGAGAGGCTACACCTTT
TRBJ2-2,-,-,TRBV5-1,CASSLATGNTGELFF,TGCGCCAGCAGCCTGGCTACGGGGAACACCGGGGAGCTGTTTTTT
TRBJ2-5,-,-,TRBV11-2,CASSPLGKGLGKETQYF,TGTGCCAGCAGCCCCCTTGGAAAGGGACTTGGGAAAGAGACCCAGTACTTC
TRBJ1-3,many,-,TRBV9,CASSAGQDGNTIYF,TGTGCCAGCAGCGCGGGGCAGGATGGAAACACCATATATTTT
TRBJ2-5,-,-,TRBV11-2,CASSLGPPIQGWETQYF,TGTGCCAGCAGCTTAGGCCCCCCGATACAGGGATGGGAGACCCAGTACTTC
TRBJ2-5,-,-,TRBV29-1,CIAMASQETQYF,TGTATCGCCATGGCAAGCCAAGAGACCCAGTACTTC
TRBJ2-6,-,-,TRBV7-8,CASSLVLGSGANILTF,TGTGCCAGCAGTTTAGTTTTAGGTTCTGGGGCCAACATCCTGACTTTC
TRBJ1-6,-,TRBD1,TRBV18,CASSPQGAGYISPLHF,TGTGCCAGCTCCCCACAGGGGGCTGGATATATTTCACCCCTCCACTTT
TRBJ1-1,many,-,TRBV11-2,CASSRIRGGNTEAFF,TGTGCCAGCAGCCGAATCAGGGGCGGGAACACTGAAGCTTTCTTT
TRBJ2-7,-,-,TRBV11-2,CASSTGIGAYEQYF,TGCGCCAGCAGCACCGGGATAGGGGCCTACGAGCAGTACTTC
TRBJ2-3,once,-,TRBV7-2,CASSLGGPLTDTQYF,TGTGCCAGCAGCTTAGGAGGGCCCCTCACAGATACGCAGTATTTT
TRBJ2-1,-,-,TRBV28,CASSFEGWQGWNEQSF,TGTGCCAGCAGTTTCGAGGGGTGGCAGGGGTGGAATGAGCAGTCCTTT
TRBJ2-3,-,-,TRBV7-8,CASNLSSGRDTPYF,TGTGCCAGCAACTTGTCCAGCGGTCGGGATACACCGTATTTT
TRBJ2-5,-,TRBD2,TRBV4-1,CASSQGGLAGLQETQYF,TGCGCCAGCAGCCAAGGGGGACTAGCGGGGCTACAAGAGACCCAGTACTTC